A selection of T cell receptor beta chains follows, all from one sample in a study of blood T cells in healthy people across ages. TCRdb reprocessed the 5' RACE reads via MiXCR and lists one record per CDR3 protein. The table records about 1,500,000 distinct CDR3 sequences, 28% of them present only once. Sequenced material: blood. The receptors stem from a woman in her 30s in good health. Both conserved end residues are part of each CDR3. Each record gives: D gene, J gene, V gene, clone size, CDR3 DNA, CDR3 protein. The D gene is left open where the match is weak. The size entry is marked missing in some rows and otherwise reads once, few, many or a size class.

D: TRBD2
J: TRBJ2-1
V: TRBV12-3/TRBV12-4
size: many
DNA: TGTGCCAGCAGCGGGACTAGCGGGAGTGGGTTGGAGGTTGAGCAGTTCTTC
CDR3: CASSGTSGSGLEVEQFF

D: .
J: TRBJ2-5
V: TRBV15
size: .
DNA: TGTGCCACCAGCAGAGATCCCCAGCTAGAGACCCAGTACTTC
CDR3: CATSRDPQLETQYF

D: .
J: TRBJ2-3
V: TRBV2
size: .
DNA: TGTGCCAGCAGTGAAGCGCTTCCTCGGGGCCTCACAGATACGCAGTATTTT
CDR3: CASSEALPRGLTDTQYF

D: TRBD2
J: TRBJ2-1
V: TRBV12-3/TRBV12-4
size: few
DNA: TGTGCCAGCACTAACGGGGGGTCTTCCCATGAGCAGTTCTTC
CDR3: CASTNGGSSHEQFF

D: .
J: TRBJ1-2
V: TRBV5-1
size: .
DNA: TGCGCCAGCAGCTTGGGCCTCAGGGCTAACTATGGCTACACCTTC
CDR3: CASSLGLRANYGYTF

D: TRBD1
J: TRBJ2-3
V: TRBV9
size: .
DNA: TGTGCCAGCAGCACCTTCTTACAGGGGGGCACAGATACGCAGTATTTT
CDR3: CASSTFLQGGTDTQYF

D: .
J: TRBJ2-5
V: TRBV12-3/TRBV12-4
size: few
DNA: TGTGCCAGCGGCCCCCACGGAGGGGCAGGGGCAGAGACCCAGTACTTC
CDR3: CASGPHGGAGAETQYF

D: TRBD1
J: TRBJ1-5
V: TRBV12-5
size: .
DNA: TGTGCTAGTGCCGGCGCAAACGGGACAGGGGGCTCAGGCAATCAGCCCCAGCATTTT
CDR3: CASAGANGTGGSGNQPQHF

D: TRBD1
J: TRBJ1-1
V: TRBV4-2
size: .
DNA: TGTGCCAGCAGCCCAGGGGGTACACAGGGGTCTGAAGCTTTCTTT
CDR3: CASSPGGTQGSEAFF

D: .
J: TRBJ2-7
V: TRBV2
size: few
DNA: TGTGTCAGCCGTCAACCGGACGGTCACGAGCAGTACTTC
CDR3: CVSRQPDGHEQYF

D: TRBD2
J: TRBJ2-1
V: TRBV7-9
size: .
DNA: TGTGCCAGCAGCATTCCGGGACTAGCGGGATCCCGGTCCTCCTACAATGAGCAGTTCTTC
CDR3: CASSIPGLAGSRSSYNEQFF

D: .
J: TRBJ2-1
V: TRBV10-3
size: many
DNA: TGTGCCATCAGTGAGCCTAGCGAACCCTACAATGAGCAGTTCTTC
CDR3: CAISEPSEPYNEQFF

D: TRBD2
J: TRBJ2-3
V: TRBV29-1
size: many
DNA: TGCAGCGTCCGACTAGCGGGAAAAGATACGCAGTATTTT
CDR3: CSVRLAGKDTQYF

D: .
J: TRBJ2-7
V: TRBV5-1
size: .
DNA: TGCGCCAGCAGCCGGGGACCAGGAGGGACCCCCGAGCAGTACTTC
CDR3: CASSRGPGGTPEQYF

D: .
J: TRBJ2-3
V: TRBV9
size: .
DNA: TGTGCCAGCAGCCCTAAGGGGCTCACAGATACGCAGTATTTT
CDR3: CASSPKGLTDTQYF

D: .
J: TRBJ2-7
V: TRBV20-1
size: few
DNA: TGCAGTGCAAAACCCTGGGACCACTCCTCCTACGAGCAGTACTTC
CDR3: CSAKPWDHSSYEQYF